The sequence of this T cell receptor (beta chain) was determined in a study of spatial heterogeneity in lung cancer. Time point here: sample taken at primary tumor resection. Unsorted whole RNA from tumor, nontumor lung or frozen PBMC underwent sequencing. One entry per CDR3 protein, called by TCRdb with MiXCR from the 5' RACE reads. Counted here are roughly 2,600 distinct CDR3 sequences, 4.4% occurring once; the ten biggest clones make up 25% to 30%. Within the sample, this clonotype is medium-sized (0.01 to 0.1%). This CDR3 contains 17 residues. Trimming stripped 2 bases from V and 0 bases from J, with 17 bases between. Germline V gene data show CDR1 as SGHKS and CDR2 as YYEKEE (reference sequence).

The source of this sequence is a female donor with early-stage non-small cell lung cancer. The chain employs TRBV5-5 and TRBJ1-1, with D perhaps TRBD1 (5 bases). The source was normal lung tissue next to the tumor, collected at surgery. CDR3 sequence reads: CASSFWTHNHMNTEAFF. In DNA form, the CDR3 reads TGTGCCAGCAGCTTTTGGACACACAATCACATGAACACTGAAGCTTTCTTT. Variable domain in full (rest from reference TRBV5-5 and TRBJ1-1): DAGVTQSPTHLIKTRGQQVTLRCSPISGHKSVSWYQQVLGQGPQFIFQYYEKEERGRGNFPDRFSARQFPNYSSELNVNALLLGDSALYLCASSFWTHNHMNTEAFFGQGTRLTVV.